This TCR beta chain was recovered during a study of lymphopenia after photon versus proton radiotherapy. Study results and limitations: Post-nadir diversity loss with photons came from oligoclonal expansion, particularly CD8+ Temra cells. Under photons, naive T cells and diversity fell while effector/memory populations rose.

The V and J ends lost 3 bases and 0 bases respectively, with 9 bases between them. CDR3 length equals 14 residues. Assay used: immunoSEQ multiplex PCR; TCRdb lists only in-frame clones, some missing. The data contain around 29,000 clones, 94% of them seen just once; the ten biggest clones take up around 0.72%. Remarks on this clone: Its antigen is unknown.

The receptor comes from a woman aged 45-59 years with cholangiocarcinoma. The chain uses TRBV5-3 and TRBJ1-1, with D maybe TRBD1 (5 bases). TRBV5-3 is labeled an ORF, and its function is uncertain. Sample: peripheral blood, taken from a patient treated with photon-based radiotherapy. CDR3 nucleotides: TGTGCCAGAAGCTGGGACGGTCTGAACACTGAAGCTTTCTTT. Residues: CARSWDGLNTEAFF.